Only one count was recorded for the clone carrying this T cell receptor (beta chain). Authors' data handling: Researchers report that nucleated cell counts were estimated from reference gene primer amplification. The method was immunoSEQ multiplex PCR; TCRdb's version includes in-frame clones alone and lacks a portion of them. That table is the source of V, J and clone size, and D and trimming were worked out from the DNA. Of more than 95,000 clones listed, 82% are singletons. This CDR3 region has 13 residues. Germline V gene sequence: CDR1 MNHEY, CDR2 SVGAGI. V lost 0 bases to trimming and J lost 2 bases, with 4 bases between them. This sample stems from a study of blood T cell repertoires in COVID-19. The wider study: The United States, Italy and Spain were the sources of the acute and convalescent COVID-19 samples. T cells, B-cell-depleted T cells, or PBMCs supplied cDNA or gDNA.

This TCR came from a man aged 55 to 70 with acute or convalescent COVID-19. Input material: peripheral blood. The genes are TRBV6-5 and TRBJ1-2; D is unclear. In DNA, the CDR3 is TGTGCCAGCAGTTACTCCAGAAACTATGGCTACACCTTC. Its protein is CASSYSRNYGYTF.